Below, 12 T cell receptor beta chains from the same sample are listed, as sequenced in a study of blood T cell repertoires in COVID-19 (TCRdb year 2020). The library was built by means of the immunoSEQ multiplex PCR assay. Drawn from immuneACCESS, this table holds only the in-frame rearrangements with V and J called that TCRdb kept. Clones are partly lost; checked studies trace under half to an unresolved V gene and leave the rest unexplained. The sample table holds 100,000 to 150,000 clones, of which more than 80% were seen once. Clones ranked in the top ten supply 3.2% of the sample. The specimen sequenced was peripheral blood. The receptors originated from an elderly woman with COVID-19, enrolled during active disease.

This chain links TRBV5-1 with TRBJ1-4; TRBD1 is a possible D gene (5 bases). Per the germline V gene, CDR1 is SGHRS and CDR2 is YFSETQ. V was clipped by 0 bases and J by 5 bases, with 5 bases between them. This CDR3 has 13 residues. The DNA for the CDR3 is TGCGCCAGCAGCTTGGCAGGGAATGAAAAACTGTTTTTT. Protein: CASSLAGNEKLFF.

On this clone itself: This same CDR3 is encoded by further DNA sequences in the sample. V usage is TRBV28 and J usage is TRBJ2-7, with a tentative D call TRBD1 (5 bases). The CDR3 spans 14 residues. The V end was cut by 5 bases, the J end by 2 bases, with 13 bases between. Germline V gene sequence: CDR1 MDHEN, CDR2 SYDVKM. This CDR3 reads CASSLRQGPYEQYF. CDR3 DNA sequence: TGTGCCAGCAGTCTCAGGCAGGGCCCCTACGAGCAGTACTTC. The full variable domain, completed using reference TRBV28 and TRBJ2-7, is DVKVTQSSRYLVKRTGEKVFLECVQDMDHENMFWYRQDPGLGLRLIYFSYDVKMKEKGDIPEGYSVSREKKERFSLILESASTNQTSMYLCASSLRQGPYEQYFGPGTRLTVT.

The V call is TRBV2, the J call TRBJ2-7; 11 bases map to TRBD1. V gave up 5 bases and J gave up 6 bases; unmatched junction bases: 15. The CDR3 covers 17 residues. Germline CDR1 and CDR2: SNHLY and FYNNEI. The CDR3 loop is CASSPQLLGQGVGEQYF. CDR3 sequence (DNA): TGTGCCAGCAGTCCACAGTTATTGGGACAGGGGGTTGGCGAGCAGTACTTC.

The J gene is TRBJ2-7, the V gene TRBV19; 15 bases line up with TRBD2. The CDR3 is made up of 13 amino acids. Germline lookup yields CDR1 LNHDA and CDR2 SQIVND (reference sequence). V trimming: 7 bases; J trimming: 7 bases; junction bases outside the gene matches: 2. Here the CDR3 DNA reads TGTGCCAGTAAGGGACTAGCGGGAGGAGAGCAGTACTTC. Its translation: CASKGLAGGEQYF.

V gene TRBV6-5 combines with J gene TRBJ1-2, with 9 bases identical to TRBD1. With 4 bases clipped from V and 7 bases from J, the junction kept 10 bases outside the gene matches. Germline CDR1 reads MNHEY; CDR2 reads SVGAGI. The CDR3 has 15 residues. CDR3: CASSSTPGQGRGYTF. The CDR3 DNA sequence: TGTGCCAGCAGTTCAACCCCGGGACAGGGTCGTGGCTACACCTTC.

CDR3 amino acids: CASSPRQELSGNTIYF. The CDR3 nucleotides read TGTGCCAGCTCGCCCAGACAGGAACTCTCTGGAAACACCATATATTTT. The chain joins TRBV18 to TRBJ1-3; possibly TRBD1 for D (6 bases). CDR3 length: 16 residues. The germline CDR1 and CDR2 sequences are KGHSH and LQKENI. V shed 6 bases and J shed 0 bases, with 15 bases lying between them.

This chain uses TRBV6-1 with TRBJ2-7; D not resolved. The CDR3 sequence is 12 residues long. The V and J ends lost 2 bases and 9 bases respectively, with 11 bases between them. The germline V gene has CDR1 MNHNS and CDR2 SASEGT. CDR3 sequence: CASSEPPSGQYF. CDR3 in DNA: TGTGCCAGCAGTGAACCCCCGAGTGGGCAGTACTTC.

This chain links TRBV4-3 with TRBJ1-1; D remains unclear. This CDR3 has 15 residues. The V and J ends lost 0 bases and 7 bases respectively, with 15 bases between them. Germline V gives CDR1 LGHNA, CDR2 YSLEER. CDR3 sequence reads: CASSQDPVWADEAFF. DNA for the CDR3: TGCGCCAGCAGCCAAGATCCAGTCTGGGCAGATGAAGCTTTCTTT.

The chain employs TRBV5-6 and TRBJ1-6, with D perhaps TRBD1 (6 bases). Germline V gene lookup returns CDR1 SGHDT and CDR2 YYEEEE. V was clipped by 5 bases and J by 4 bases, with 19 bases between them. The CDR3 is made up of 17 amino acids. CDR3 DNA sequence: TGTGCCAGCAGACCCGGACAGTCTTGGAGTTATAATTCACCCCTCCACTTT. As protein: CASRPGQSWSYNSPLHF.

The chain couples TRBV3-1 (or the pseudogene TRBV3-2) to TRBJ1-5; a possible D gene is TRBD1 (5 bases). This CDR3 is 14 amino acids long. Germline V lookup: CDR1 LGHDT, CDR2 YNNKEL (reference sequence). Trimming cost V 8 bases and J 3 bases, with 14 bases left between them. The CDR3 here is CASRGEGTNQPQHF. CDR3 bases: TGTGCCAGCCGAGGGGAGGGGACCAATCAGCCCCAGCATTTT.

This clone was seen more than once but under ten times. The rearrangement uses TRBV9 and TRBJ2-7; D is possibly TRBD2 (5 bases). This CDR3 comprises 14 residues. V was clipped by 0 bases and J by 6 bases, with 13 bases between them. From germline, CDR1 is SGDLS and CDR2 YYNGEE. CDR3 sequence reads: CASSVDHARGEQYF. CDR3 nucleotide sequence: TGTGCCAGCAGCGTAGATCACGCACGGGGCGAGCAGTACTTC.

The chain joins TRBV7-2 to TRBJ2-7; 8 bases agree with TRBD1. This CDR3 is 14 amino acids long. Germline CDR1 SGHTA, CDR2 FQGNSA. V shed 4 bases and J 4 bases; nucleotides not matched to a gene: 6. The CDR3 here is CASSYQGAGYEQYF. CDR3 nucleotides: TGTGCCAGCAGCTACCAGGGGGCCGGGTACGAGCAGTACTTC.